This T cell receptor beta chain was captured in a study of blood T cell repertoires in COVID-19. Across the whole study: PBMCs, B-cell-depleted T cells, or T cells provided the cDNA or gDNA that made up the material.

Clones were read by immunoSEQ multiplex PCR, and TCRdb kept only the in-frame ones, dropping some. The sample includes approximately 170,000 clones, around 84% of them seen just once. Self-reported history from a screening survey and questionnaire set each donor's cohort. Cohort 3 recovered donors had two negative PCRs, clearance, or symptom resolution. Material: PBMCs or T cells enriched from blood (not recorded which). The origin of this receptor is a woman aged 50 to 65 who had recovered from COVID-19.

The CDR3, as DNA: TGTGCCAGTAATAACAGGGTCAATCAGCCCCAGCATTTT. It is translated as CASNNRVNQPQHF. The rearrangement uses TRBV19 and TRBJ1-5; perhaps TRBD1 as D (6 bases). The CDR3 contains 13 residues. Per the germline V gene, CDR1 is LNHDA and CDR2 is SQIVND (reference sequence). V lost 7 bases and J lost 3, with 10 bases in between.